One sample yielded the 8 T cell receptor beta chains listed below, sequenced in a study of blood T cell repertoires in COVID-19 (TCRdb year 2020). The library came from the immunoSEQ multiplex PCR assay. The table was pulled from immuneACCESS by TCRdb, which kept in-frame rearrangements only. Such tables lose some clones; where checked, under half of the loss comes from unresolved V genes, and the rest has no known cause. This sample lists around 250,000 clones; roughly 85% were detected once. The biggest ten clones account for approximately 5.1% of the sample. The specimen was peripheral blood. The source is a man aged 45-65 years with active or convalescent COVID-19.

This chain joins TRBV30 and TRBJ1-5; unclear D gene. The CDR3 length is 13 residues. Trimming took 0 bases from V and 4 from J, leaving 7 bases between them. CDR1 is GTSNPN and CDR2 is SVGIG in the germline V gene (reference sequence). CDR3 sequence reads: CAWSVEGNQPQHF. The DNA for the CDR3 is TGTGCCTGGAGTGTAGAGGGTAATCAGCCCCAGCATTTT.

The DNA for the CDR3 is TGTGCCAGTAGTATAGCAGAGGGACAGCCCCAGCATTTT. Its protein is CASSIAEGQPQHF. This rearrangement joins TRBV19 to TRBJ1-5; D is unclear. This CDR3 spans 13 amino acids. V lost 1 base and J 7 bases, leaving 8 bases between the germline ends. Germline CDR1 is LNHDA and CDR2 is SQIVND (reference sequence).

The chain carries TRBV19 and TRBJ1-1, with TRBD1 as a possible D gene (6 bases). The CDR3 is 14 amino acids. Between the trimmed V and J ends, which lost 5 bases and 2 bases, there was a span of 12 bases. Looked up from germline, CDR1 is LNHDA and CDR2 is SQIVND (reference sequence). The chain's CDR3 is CASSSTGRNTEAFF. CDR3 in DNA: TGTGCCAGTAGTTCGACAGGACGCAACACTGAAGCTTTCTTT.

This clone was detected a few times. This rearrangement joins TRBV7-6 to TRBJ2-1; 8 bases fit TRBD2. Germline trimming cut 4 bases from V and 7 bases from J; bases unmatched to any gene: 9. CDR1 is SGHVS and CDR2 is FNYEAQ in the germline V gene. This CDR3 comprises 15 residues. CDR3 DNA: TGTGCCAGCAGCTCTCATCCGGGAGGGGGTAATGAGCAGTTCTTC. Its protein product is CASSSHPGGGNEQFF.

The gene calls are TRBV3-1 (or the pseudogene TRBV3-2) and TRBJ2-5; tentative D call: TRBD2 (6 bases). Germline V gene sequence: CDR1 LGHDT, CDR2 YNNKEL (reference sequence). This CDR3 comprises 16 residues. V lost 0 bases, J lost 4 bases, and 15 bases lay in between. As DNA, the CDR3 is TGTGCCAGCAGCCAAGATGGGCTAGCGCTAGGAGAGACCCAGTACTTC. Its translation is CASSQDGLALGETQYF.

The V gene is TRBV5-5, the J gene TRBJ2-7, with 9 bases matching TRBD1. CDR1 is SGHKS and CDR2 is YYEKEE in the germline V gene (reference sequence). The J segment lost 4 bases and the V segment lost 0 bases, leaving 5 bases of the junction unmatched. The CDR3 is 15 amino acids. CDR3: CASSLAPGTGYEQYF. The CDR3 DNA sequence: TGTGCCAGCAGCTTGGCCCCCGGGACAGGGTACGAGCAGTACTTC.

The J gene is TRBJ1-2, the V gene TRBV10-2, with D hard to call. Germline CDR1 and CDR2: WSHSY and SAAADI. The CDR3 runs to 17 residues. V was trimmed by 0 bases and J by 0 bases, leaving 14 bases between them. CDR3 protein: CASSESRQIKANYGYTF. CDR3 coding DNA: TGCGCCAGCAGTGAGTCGAGGCAGATCAAAGCTAACTATGGCTACACCTTC.

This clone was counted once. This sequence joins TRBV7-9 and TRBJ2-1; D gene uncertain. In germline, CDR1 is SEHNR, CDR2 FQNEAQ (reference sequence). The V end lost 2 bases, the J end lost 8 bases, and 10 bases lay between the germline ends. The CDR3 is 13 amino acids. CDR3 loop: CASSLIHSYEQFF. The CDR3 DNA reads TGTGCCAGCAGCTTAATTCATAGCTATGAGCAGTTCTTC.